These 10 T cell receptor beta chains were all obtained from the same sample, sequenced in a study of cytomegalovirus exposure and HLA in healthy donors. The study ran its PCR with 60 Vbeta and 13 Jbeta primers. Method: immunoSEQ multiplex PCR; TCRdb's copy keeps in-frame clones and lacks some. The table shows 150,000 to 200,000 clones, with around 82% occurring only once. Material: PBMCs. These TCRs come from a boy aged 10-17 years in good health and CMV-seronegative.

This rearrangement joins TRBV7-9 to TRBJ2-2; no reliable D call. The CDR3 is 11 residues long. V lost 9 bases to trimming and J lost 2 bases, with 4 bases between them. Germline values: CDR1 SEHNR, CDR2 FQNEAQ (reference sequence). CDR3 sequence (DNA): TGTGCCAGTTATAACACCGGGGAGCTGTTTTTT. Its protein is CASYNTGELFF. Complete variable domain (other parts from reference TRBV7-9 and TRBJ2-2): DTGVSQNPRHKITKRGQNVTFRCDPISEHNRLYWYRQTLGQGPEFLTYFQNEAQLEKSRLLSDRFSAERPKGSFSTLEIQRTEQGDSAMYLCASYNTGELFFGEGSRLTVL.

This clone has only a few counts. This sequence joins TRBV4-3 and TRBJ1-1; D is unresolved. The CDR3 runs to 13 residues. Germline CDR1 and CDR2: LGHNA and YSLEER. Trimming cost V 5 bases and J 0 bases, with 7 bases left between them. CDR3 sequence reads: CASSSTLNTEAFF. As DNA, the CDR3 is TGCGCCAGCAGCAGCACTTTGAACACTGAAGCTTTCTTT.

CDR3 nucleotide sequence: TGTGCCTGGAATTTTCGTGCGGGAGGGTTGGAGACCCAGTACTTC. Translation gives CAWNFRAGGLETQYF. This chain joins TRBV30 and TRBJ2-5; 9 nucleotides match TRBD2. Germline-derived CDR1 and CDR2 are GTSNPN and SVGIG (reference sequence). V shed 4 bases, J shed 5 bases, and the junction held 11 bases outside the gene matches. The CDR3 runs 15 residues.

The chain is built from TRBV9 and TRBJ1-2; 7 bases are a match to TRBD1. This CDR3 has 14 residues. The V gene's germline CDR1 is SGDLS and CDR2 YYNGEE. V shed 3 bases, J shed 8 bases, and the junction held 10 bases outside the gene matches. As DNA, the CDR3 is TGTGCCAGCAGCGGGTTAATAGGGGGCACCGGCTACACCTTC. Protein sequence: CASSGLIGGTGYTF.

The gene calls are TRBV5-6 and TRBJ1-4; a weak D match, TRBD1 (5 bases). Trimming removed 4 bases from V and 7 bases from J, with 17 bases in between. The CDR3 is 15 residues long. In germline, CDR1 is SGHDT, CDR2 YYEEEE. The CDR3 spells CASSHGEGGAEKLFF. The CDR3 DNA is TGTGCCAGCAGCCATGGGGAGGGCGGGGCTGAAAAACTGTTTTTT.

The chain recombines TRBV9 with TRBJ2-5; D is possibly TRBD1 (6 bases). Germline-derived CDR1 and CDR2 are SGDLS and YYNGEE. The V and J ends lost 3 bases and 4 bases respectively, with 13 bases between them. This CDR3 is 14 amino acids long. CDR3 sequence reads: CASSETLRGETQYF. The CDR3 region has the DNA TGTGCCAGCAGCGAGACACTCAGGGGAGAGACCCAGTACTTC.

CDR3 residues: CASSLFGDRGSPLHF. DNA of the CDR3: TGTGCCAGCAGTTTATTCGGGGACAGGGGTTCACCCCTCCACTTT. This chain connects TRBV27 to TRBJ1-6, with 10 positions matching TRBD1. V gave up 1 base and J gave up 9 bases; unmatched junction bases: 3. In germline, CDR1 is MNHEY, CDR2 SMNVEV (reference sequence). The CDR3 sequence is 15 residues long.

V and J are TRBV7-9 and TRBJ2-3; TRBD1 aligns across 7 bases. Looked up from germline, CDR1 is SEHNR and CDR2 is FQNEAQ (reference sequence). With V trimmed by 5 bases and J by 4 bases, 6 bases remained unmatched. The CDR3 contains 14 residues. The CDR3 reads CASSNDRVSDTQYF. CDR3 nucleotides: TGTGCCAGCAGCAACGACAGGGTTTCAGATACGCAGTATTTT.

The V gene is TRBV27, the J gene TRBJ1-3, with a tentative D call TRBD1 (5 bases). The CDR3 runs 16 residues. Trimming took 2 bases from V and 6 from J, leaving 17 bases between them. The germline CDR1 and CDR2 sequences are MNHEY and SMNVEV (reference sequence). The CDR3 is CASSLRGTIPLNTIYF. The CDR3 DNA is TGTGCCAGCAGTTTACGAGGGACTATCCCCTTAAACACCATATATTTT.

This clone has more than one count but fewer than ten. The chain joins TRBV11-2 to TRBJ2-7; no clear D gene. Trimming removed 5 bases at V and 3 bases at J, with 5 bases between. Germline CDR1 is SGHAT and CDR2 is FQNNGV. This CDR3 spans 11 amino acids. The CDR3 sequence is CASSRGYEQYF. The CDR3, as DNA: TGTGCCAGCAGCCGAGGCTACGAGCAGTACTTC.